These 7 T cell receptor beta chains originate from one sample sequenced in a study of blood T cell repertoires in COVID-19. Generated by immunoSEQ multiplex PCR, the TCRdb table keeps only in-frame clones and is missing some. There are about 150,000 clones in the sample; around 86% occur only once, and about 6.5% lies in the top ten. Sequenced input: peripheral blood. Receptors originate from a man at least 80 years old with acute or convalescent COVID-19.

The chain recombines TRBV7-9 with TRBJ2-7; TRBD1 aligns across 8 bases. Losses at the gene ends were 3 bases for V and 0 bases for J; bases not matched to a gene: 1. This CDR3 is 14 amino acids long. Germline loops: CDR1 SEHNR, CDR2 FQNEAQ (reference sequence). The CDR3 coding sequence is TGTGCCAGCAGCTTGACAGGGGACTCCTACGAGCAGTACTTC. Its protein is CASSLTGDSYEQYF.

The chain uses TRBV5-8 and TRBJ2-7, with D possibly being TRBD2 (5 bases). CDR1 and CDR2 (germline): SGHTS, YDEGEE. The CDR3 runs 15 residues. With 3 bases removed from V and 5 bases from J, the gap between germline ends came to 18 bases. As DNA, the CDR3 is TGTGCCAGCAGCTCAACGGGCCTTGGAGGCCACGAGCAGTACTTC. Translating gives CASSSTGLGGHEQYF.

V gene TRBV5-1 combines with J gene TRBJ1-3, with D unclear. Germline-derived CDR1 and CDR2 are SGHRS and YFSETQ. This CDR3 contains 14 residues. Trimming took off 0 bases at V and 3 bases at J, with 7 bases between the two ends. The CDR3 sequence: CASSLEGGGNTIYF. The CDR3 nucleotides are TGCGCCAGCAGCTTGGAAGGCGGTGGAAACACCATATATTTT.

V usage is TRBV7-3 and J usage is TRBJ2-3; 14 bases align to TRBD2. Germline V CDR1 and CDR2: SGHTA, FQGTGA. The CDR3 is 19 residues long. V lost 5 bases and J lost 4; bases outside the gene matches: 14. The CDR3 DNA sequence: TGTGCCAGCAGCCCGAGGGGACTAGCGGGAGTCTCACGGGCAGATACGCAGTATTTT. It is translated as CASSPRGLAGVSRADTQYF.

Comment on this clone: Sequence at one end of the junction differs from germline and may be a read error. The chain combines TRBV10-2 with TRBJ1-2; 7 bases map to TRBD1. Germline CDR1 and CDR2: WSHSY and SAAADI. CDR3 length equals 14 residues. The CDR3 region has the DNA TGCGCCAGCAGTGAGTCGAGTGTCGACAGGGCCCATCTCTTC. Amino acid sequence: CASSESSVDRAHLF.

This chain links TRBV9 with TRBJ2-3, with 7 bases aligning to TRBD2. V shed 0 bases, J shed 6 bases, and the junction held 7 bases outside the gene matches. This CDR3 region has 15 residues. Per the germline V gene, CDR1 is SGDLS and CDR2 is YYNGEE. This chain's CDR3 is CASSVEGGRADTQYF. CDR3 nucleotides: TGTGCCAGCAGCGTAGAAGGAGGGAGGGCGGATACGCAGTATTTT.

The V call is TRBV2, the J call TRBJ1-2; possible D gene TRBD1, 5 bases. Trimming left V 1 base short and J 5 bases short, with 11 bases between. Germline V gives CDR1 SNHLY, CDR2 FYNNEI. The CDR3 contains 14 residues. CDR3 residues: CASSEEGRSYGYTF. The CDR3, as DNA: TGTGCCAGCAGTGAAGAGGGGAGGTCATATGGCTACACCTTC.